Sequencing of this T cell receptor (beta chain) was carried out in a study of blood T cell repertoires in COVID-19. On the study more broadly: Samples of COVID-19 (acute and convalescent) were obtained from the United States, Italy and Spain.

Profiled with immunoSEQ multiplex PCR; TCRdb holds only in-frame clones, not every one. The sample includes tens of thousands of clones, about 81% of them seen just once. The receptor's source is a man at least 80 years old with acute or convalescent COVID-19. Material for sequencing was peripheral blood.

The CDR3 DNA reads TGTGCCAGCAGCTTATACCCAGGGAAGAACACTGAAGCTTTCTTT. Translated, it gives CASSLYPGKNTEAFF. The chain carries TRBV7-3 and TRBJ1-1, with a tentative D call TRBD1 (5 bases). The V gene's germline CDR1 is SGHTA and CDR2 FQGTGA. V lost 2 bases to trimming and J lost 1 base, with 11 bases between them. The CDR3 spans 15 residues.